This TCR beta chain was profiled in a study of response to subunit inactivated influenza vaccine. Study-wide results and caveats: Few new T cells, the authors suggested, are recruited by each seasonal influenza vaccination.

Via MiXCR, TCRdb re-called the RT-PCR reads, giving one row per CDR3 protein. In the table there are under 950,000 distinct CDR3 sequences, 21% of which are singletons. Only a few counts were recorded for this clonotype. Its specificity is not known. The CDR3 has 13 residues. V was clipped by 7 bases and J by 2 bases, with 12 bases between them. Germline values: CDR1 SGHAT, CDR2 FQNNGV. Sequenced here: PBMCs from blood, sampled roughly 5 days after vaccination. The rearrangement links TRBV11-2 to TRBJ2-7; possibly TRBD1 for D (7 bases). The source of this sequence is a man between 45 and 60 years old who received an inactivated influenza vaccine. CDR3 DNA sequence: TGTGCCAGCAACCAGGGGGGACCCTACGAGCAGTACTTC. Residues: CASNQGGPYEQYF.